This T cell receptor beta chain derives from a study of regulatory T cells in long-lasting Graves disease. Study-wide results and caveats: Newly diagnosed disease favored TRBV20-1 and TRBJ2-1 over persistent disease.

Assembly of TCR beta libraries relied on iRepertoire HTBI primers together with Arm-PCR of CDR3 regions. MiXCR, run by TCRdb on the multiplex PCR reads, gives a single entry per CDR3 protein. This table holds nearly 350,000 distinct CDR3 sequences, about 20% found once. Time point given: persistent/refractory GD, antithyroid drugs over 5 years with positive TRAb. There was RNA extracted from PBMCs, and the TCR library was made from it. Around 9 milliliters of peripheral blood were drawn into EDTA tubes. V lost 4 bases, J lost 6 bases, and 12 bases lay in between. This CDR3 spans 12 amino acids. CDR1 and CDR2 (germline): GTSNPN, SVGIG (reference sequence). At least ten counts were recorded for this clonotype. Antigen: not known.

The source was peripheral blood mononuclear cells (PBMCs), collected when the disease was refractory, from a patient treated with antithyroid drugs. The J gene is TRBJ1-1, the V gene TRBV30, with D tentatively TRBD1 (6 bases). This TCR derives from a female donor with Graves disease. The CDR3 reads CAWNLGGPEAFF. The CDR3 DNA reads TGTGCCTGGAATTTGGGGGGGCCTGAAGCTTTCTTT.